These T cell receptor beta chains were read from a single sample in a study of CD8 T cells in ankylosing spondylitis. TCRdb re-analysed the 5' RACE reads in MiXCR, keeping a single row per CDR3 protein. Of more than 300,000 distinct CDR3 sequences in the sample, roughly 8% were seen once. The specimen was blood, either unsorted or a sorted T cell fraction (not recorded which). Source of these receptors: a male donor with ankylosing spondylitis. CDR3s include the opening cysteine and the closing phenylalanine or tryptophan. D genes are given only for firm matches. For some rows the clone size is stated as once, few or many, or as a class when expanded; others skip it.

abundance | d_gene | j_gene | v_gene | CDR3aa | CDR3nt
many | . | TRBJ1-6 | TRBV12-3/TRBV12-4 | CASSAGASYNSPLHF | TGTGCCAGCAGCGCGGGAGCATCCTATAATTCACCCCTCCACTTT
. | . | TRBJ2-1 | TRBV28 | CASSLPSPRGNNEQFF | TGTGCCAGCAGTCTCCCCTCCCCGCGGGGAAACAATGAGCAGTTCTTC
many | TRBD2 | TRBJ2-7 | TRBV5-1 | CASSSSGTSGRAYEQYF | TGCGCCAGCAGCTCTTCCGGGACTAGCGGGAGGGCCTACGAGCAGTACTTC
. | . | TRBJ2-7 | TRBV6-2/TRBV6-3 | CASGHGGRRGEQYF | TGTGCCAGCGGCCACGGGGGCCGACGGGGCGAGCAGTACTTC
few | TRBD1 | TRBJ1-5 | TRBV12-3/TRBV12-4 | CASRKTGMDQPQHF | TGTGCCAGCAGGAAGACAGGGATGGATCAGCCCCAGCATTTT
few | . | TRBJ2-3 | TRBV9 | CATGTGRSTDTQYF | TGTGCCACAGGTACGGGGCGGAGCACAGATACGCAGTATTTT
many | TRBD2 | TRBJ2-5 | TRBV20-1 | CSANPGLAGVEETQYF | TGCAGTGCTAACCCGGGACTAGCGGGAGTAGAAGAGACCCAGTACTTC
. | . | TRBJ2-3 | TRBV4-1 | CASSYSPADTQYF | TGCGCCAGCAGTTATAGTCCCGCCGATACGCAGTATTTT
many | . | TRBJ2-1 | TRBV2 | CASRGGGNEQFF | TGTGCCAGCAGAGGGGGTGGCAATGAGCAGTTCTTC
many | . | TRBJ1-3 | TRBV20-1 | CSATSRNSGNTIYF | TGCAGTGCCACCAGCAGGAACTCTGGAAACACCATATATTTT
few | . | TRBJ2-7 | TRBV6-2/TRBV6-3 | CASSWFGSSYEQYF | TGTGCCAGCAGTTGGTTTGGGAGCTCCTACGAGCAGTACTTC
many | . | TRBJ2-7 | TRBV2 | CASRVRTESYEQYF | TGTGCCAGCAGAGTCCGGACTGAATCCTACGAGCAGTACTTC
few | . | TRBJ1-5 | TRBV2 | CASTEGLPSYQPQHF | TGTGCCAGCACCGAGGGACTCCCTAGCTATCAGCCCCAGCATTTT
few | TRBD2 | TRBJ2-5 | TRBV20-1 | CSAGPATSVETQYF | TGCAGTGCTGGGCCCGCGACTAGCGTGGAGACCCAGTACTTC
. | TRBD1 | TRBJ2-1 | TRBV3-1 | CASSAGTGPYNEQFF | TGTGCCAGCAGCGCCGGGACAGGGCCCTACAATGAGCAGTTCTTC
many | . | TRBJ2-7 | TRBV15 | CATSRGGDAGSYEQYF | TGTGCCACCAGCAGAGGGGGGGACGCCGGCTCCTACGAGCAGTACTTC
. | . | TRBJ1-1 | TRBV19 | CASNSAVGEAFF | TGTGCCAGTAACTCCGCTGTGGGTGAAGCTTTCTTT
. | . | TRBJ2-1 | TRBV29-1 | CSVEIPEQFF | TGCAGCGTTGAGATCCCTGAGCAGTTCTTC
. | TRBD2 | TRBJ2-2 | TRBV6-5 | CASSYSGTSGYTGELFF | TGTGCCAGCAGTTACTCCGGGACTAGCGGATATACCGGGGAGCTGTTTTTT
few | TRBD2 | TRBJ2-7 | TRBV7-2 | CASSLGPGLVEQYF | TGTGCCAGCAGCTTAGGACCGGGACTAGTCGAGCAGTACTTC
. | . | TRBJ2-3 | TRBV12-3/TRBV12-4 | CASSPRGGDADTQYF | TGTGCCAGCAGTCCTCGAGGGGGGGACGCAGATACGCAGTATTTT
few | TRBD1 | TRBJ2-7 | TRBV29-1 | CSASRTGGSYEQYF | TGCAGCGCGTCCCGGACAGGGGGCTCCTACGAGCAGTACTTC
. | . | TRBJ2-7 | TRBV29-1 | CSVVIGGNPSPTYEQYF | TGCAGCGTTGTAATAGGAGGGAACCCAAGCCCGACCTACGAGCAGTACTTC
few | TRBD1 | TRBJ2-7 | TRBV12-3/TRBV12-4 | CASSRTGPPYEQYF | TGTGCCAGCAGTCGGACAGGGCCGCCCTACGAGCAGTACTTC
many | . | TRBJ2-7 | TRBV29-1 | CSVLLTGFYEQYF | TGCAGCGTTTTGTTGACAGGATTCTACGAGCAGTACTTC
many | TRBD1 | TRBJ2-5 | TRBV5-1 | CASSPDRGPETQYF | TGCGCCAGCAGCCCCGACAGGGGCCCGGAGACCCAGTACTTC
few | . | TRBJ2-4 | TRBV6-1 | CASSHRTRFAKNIQYF | TGTGCCAGCAGTCATAGGACAAGATTTGCCAAAAACATTCAGTACTTC
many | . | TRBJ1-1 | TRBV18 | CASSPRNTEAFF | TGTGCCAGCTCACCACGGAACACTGAAGCTTTCTTT
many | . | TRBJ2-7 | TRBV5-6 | CASSFPHSYEQYF | TGTGCCAGCAGCTTTCCTCACTCCTACGAGCAGTACTTC
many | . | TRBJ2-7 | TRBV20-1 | CSARAGGLGLEQYF | TGCAGTGCTAGAGCGGGCGGGCTCGGTCTCGAGCAGTACTTC
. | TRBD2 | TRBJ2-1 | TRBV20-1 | CSAPPVGGGDYNEQFF | TGCAGTGCTCCTCCCGTGGGGGGAGGGGACTACAATGAGCAGTTCTTC
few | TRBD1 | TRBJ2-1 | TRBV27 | CASSLGQGAVEQFF | TGTGCCAGCAGTCTCGGACAGGGGGCGGTTGAGCAGTTCTTC
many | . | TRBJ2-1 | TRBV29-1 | CSVETGREQFF | TGCAGCGTTGAGACGGGTAGAGAGCAGTTCTTC
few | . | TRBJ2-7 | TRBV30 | CAWSAGISYEQYF | TGTGCCTGGAGTGCGGGAATCTCCTACGAGCAGTACTTC
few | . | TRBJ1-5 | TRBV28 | CASSLLANQPQHF | TGTGCCAGCAGTTTACTGGCCAATCAGCCCCAGCATTTT
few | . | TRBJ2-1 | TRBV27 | CASSLDRYEQFF | TGTGCCAGCAGTCTAGACAGATATGAGCAGTTCTTC
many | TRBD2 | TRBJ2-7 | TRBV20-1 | CSAISTGRFRYEQYF | TGCAGTGCTATAAGTACCGGGAGGTTTCGCTACGAGCAGTACTTC
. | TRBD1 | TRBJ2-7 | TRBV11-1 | CASSSQGREQYF | TGTGCCAGCAGCTCACAGGGGCGCGAGCAGTACTTC
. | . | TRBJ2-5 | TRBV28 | CASSLLRENQYF | TGTGCCAGCAGTTTGTTGAGGGAAAACCAGTACTTC
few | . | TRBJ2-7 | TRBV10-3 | CAISESGSPIGEQYF | TGTGCCATCAGTGAGTCTGGTAGCCCCATCGGGGAGCAGTACTTC